These 17 T cell receptor beta chains were all obtained from the same sample, sequenced in a study of memory CD4+ T cells and cytomegalovirus serostatus. The sort gate was single viable CD3+CD4+CD8-CD45RO+ cells for memory CD4+ T cells. Profiling relied on immunoSEQ multiplex PCR, and the TCRdb table lists in-frame clones only, not all of them. The sample gives 25,000 to 35,000 clones, around 76% of which show up once; 0.63% is in the top ten. Sequenced sample: memory CD4+ T cells from blood. These receptors all stem from an adult in good health and CMV-seronegative. Some clones in this sample may be carry-over from other donors' samples.

There are a few counts of this clone. The CDR3 nucleotides read TGCAGCGTTGAGAAGTCACAGGACACTGAAGCTTTCTTT. Its translation: CSVEKSQDTEAFF. The chain has TRBV29-1 and TRBJ1-1; TRBD1 might be the D (5 bases). The germline gives CDR1 SQVTM, CDR2 ANQGSEA. The CDR3 has 13 residues. The V and J ends lost 3 bases and 3 bases respectively, with 11 bases between them.

In this sample, this clone turned up once. This sequence joins TRBV10-3 and TRBJ1-2; D is ambiguous. Germline loops: CDR1 ENHRY, CDR2 SYGVKD. There are 12 residues in the CDR3. V lost 4 bases to trimming and J lost 4 bases, with 7 bases between them. DNA of the CDR3: TGTGCCATCAGTGGAACATCCTATGGCTACACCTTC. Its translation: CAISGTSYGYTF.

This clone was counted between two and nine times. The rearrangement links TRBV6-4 to TRBJ1-5; D remains ambiguous. The length of the CDR3 is 13 residues. Germline lookup yields CDR1 MRHNA and CDR2 SNTAGT. V lost 5 bases, J lost 1 base, and 6 bases lay in between. The CDR3 DNA is TGTGCCAGCAGTAAGGACAGCAATCAGCCCCAGCATTTT. Its protein product is CASSKDSNQPQHF.

The V gene is TRBV30, the J gene TRBJ1-6; D is possibly TRBD1 (6 bases). The CDR3 covers 16 residues. CDR1 is GTSNPN, CDR2 SVGIG, per germline (reference sequence). Trimming shortened V by 0 bases and J by 2 bases, and 11 bases separated the two germline ends. DNA for the CDR3: TGTGCCTGGAGTGTCGCAGGGGCCCCCTATAATTCACCCCTCCACTTT. Translated, it gives CAWSVAGAPYNSPLHF.

The V and J genes are TRBV18 and TRBJ1-1; D unresolved. V gave up 4 bases and J gave up 6 bases, with 24 bases separating them. The CDR3 extends over 17 amino acids. Looked up from germline, CDR1 is KGHSH and CDR2 is LQKENI. The CDR3 is CASSLAVRAVAGAEAFF. CDR3 nucleotide sequence: TGTGCCAGCTCACTCGCCGTTAGGGCCGTTGCTGGCGCTGAAGCTTTCTTT.

The chain employs TRBV30 and TRBJ1-1; D not certain. The CDR3 runs to 12 residues. V was clipped by 0 bases and J by 8 bases, with 10 bases between them. The germline V gene has CDR1 GTSNPN and CDR2 SVGIG (reference sequence). The CDR3 sequence: CAWSVSGVEAFF. Here the CDR3 DNA reads TGTGCCTGGAGTGTTTCCGGGGTGGAAGCTTTCTTT.

The rearrangement links TRBV7-6 to TRBJ2-2, with 8 bases that match TRBD2. The CDR3 has 18 amino acids. V was pared by 1 base and J by 1 base, with 8 bases of the junction left unmatched. Germline loops: CDR1 SGHVS, CDR2 FNYEAQ. CDR3 sequence: CASSLVGGGGLNTGELFF. DNA for the CDR3: TGTGCCAGCAGCTTAGTTGGTGGCGGGGGGCTGAACACCGGGGAGCTGTTTTTT.

The V gene is TRBV6-1, the J gene TRBJ2-1; TRBD2 matches at 9 bases. The V gene's germline CDR1 is MNHNS and CDR2 SASEGT. V was pared by 7 bases and J by 6 bases, with 10 bases of the junction left unmatched. The CDR3 is made up of 15 amino acids. CDR3 loop: CASKFSGSLINEQFF. The DNA for the CDR3 is TGTGCCAGCAAGTTTAGCGGGAGCTTAATCAATGAGCAGTTCTTC.

The genes are TRBV30 and TRBJ1-4; the D is unclear. Germline V CDR1 and CDR2: GTSNPN, SVGIG (reference sequence). The V end was cut by 2 bases, the J end by 1 base, with 5 bases between. CDR3 size: 13 residues. The CDR3 region is CAWSWGTNEKLFF. CDR3 DNA sequence: TGTGCCTGGAGTTGGGGAACTAATGAAAAACTGTTTTTT.

The chain employs TRBV19 and TRBJ2-5; D may be TRBD1 (7 bases). The V end lost 5 bases, the J end lost 2 bases, and 12 bases lay between the germline ends. Germline V gives CDR1 LNHDA, CDR2 SQIVND (reference sequence). This CDR3 region has 14 residues. The DNA for the CDR3 is TGTGCCAGTAGTTGGGCAGGGGGGCAAGAGACCCAGTACTTC. The encoded protein is CASSWAGGQETQYF.

This clone was recorded once. The V gene is TRBV5-6, the J gene TRBJ2-3; possibly TRBD1 for D (5 bases). V was cut by 4 bases and J by 3 bases, with 9 bases left in between. Per germline, CDR1 SGHDT and CDR2 YYEEEE. The CDR3 is made up of 13 amino acids. This CDR3 reads CASSNPGTDTQYF. The CDR3 DNA reads TGTGCCAGCAGCAACCCAGGGACAGATACGCAGTATTTT. The full variable domain, completed using reference TRBV5-6 and TRBJ2-3, is DAGVTQSPTHLIKTRGQQVTLRCSPKSGHDTVSWYQQALGQGPQFIFQYYEEEERQRGNFPDRFSGHQFPNYSSELNVNALLLGDSALYLCASSNPGTDTQYFGPGTRLTVL.

The chain carries TRBV19 and TRBJ2-1; 9 bases align to TRBD2. The CDR3 has 15 residues. Germline CDR1 is LNHDA and CDR2 is SQIVND (reference sequence). J was trimmed by 9 bases and V by 3 bases; bases with no gene match: 9. The CDR3: CASSIKFASGAEQFF. The CDR3, as DNA: TGTGCCAGTAGTATTAAGTTCGCTAGCGGGGCTGAGCAGTTCTTC.

The V and J genes are TRBV5-1 and TRBJ2-3, with TRBD1 matching over 9 bases. The CDR3 is made up of 17 amino acids. J was trimmed by 6 bases and V by 4 bases; bases with no gene match: 15. From germline, CDR1 is SGHRS and CDR2 YFSETQ. CDR3 amino acids: CASSNRGQEGKVDTQYF. The CDR3 DNA sequence: TGCGCCAGCAGCAACAGGGGGCAGGAGGGGAAAGTTGATACGCAGTATTTT.

This rearrangement joins TRBV19 to TRBJ2-7; D is unresolved. The V end lost 7 bases, the J end lost 3 bases, and 16 bases lay between the germline ends. This CDR3 spans 14 amino acids. CDR1 is LNHDA and CDR2 is SQIVND in the germline V gene (reference sequence). Here the CDR3 DNA reads TGTGCCAGTACCGCGACCGGCGTTGGCTACGAGCAGTACTTC. Translation gives CASTATGVGYEQYF.

This clone was detected once. The chain combines TRBV6-5 with TRBJ2-7; D is possibly TRBD2 (6 bases). The CDR3 extends over 10 amino acids. The V end lost 7 bases, the J end lost 12 bases, and 13 bases lay between the germline ends. Per germline, CDR1 MNHEY and CDR2 SVGAGI. CDR3 bases: TGTGCCAGCACTATAGGAGGGTTGTACTTC. It translates to CASTIGGLYF.

V is TRBV25-1 and J is TRBJ1-2; 8 bases match TRBD1. This CDR3 contains 13 residues. Germline CDR1 reads MGHDK; CDR2 reads SYGVNS. Trimming at V came to 6 bases and at J to 4 bases, leaving 4 bases not matched to a gene. The CDR3 DNA sequence: TGTGCCAGCAGGGACAGGGAACCCTATGGCTACACCTTC. As protein: CASRDREPYGYTF.

This clone was counted between two and nine times. The gene calls are TRBV2 and TRBJ1-6; the D gene is possibly TRBD1 (5 bases). The CDR3 covers 16 residues. Trimming removed 7 bases at V and 10 bases at J, with 23 bases between. Germline lookup yields CDR1 SNHLY and CDR2 FYNNEI. Here the CDR3 DNA reads TGTGCCAGCAAGACCCAGCGGGACGCAGGACTATCACCCCTCCACTTT. This encodes CASKTQRDAGLSPLHF.